This passage covers 5 T cell receptor beta chains from one sample sequenced in a study of blood T cells in healthy people across ages. Together with a sample-barcoded 5' primer, a J-beta primer mix was included in a second PCR lasting roughly 6 to 12 cycles. TCRdb fed the 5' RACE reads into MiXCR, producing one record per CDR3 protein. The sample lists approximately 880,000 distinct CDR3 sequences, roughly 52% occurring once. Input material: blood. These receptors came from a man aged 25 to 40 in good health.

V is TRBV29-1 and J is TRBJ1-2; a possible D gene is TRBD1 (5 bases). In germline, CDR1 is SQVTM, CDR2 ANQGSEA. The germline V and J ends were trimmed by 8 bases and 5 bases, with 15 bases remaining between them. This CDR3 has 12 residues. For the CDR3, the DNA is TGCAGCTCTAGAGACAGCCGGTATGGCTACACCTTC. Translating gives CSSRDSRYGYTF.

The V call is TRBV7-9, the J call TRBJ2-7, with D perhaps matching TRBD2 (6 bases). The CDR3 runs to 15 residues. The germline V gene has CDR1 SEHNR and CDR2 FQNEAQ (reference sequence). Deletions cut 5 bases from V and 3 bases from J, with 17 bases between. The CDR3 protein is CASSESGGVGYEQYF. The CDR3 nucleotides read TGTGCCAGCAGCGAAAGCGGCGGGGTGGGCTACGAGCAGTACTTC.

The rearrangement joins TRBV29-1 to TRBJ2-3; D uncertain. The CDR3 has 13 amino acids. The germline V gene encodes CDR1 SQVTM and CDR2 ANQGSEA. V shed 6 bases and J shed 0 bases, with 10 bases lying between them. For the CDR3, the DNA is TGCAGCGTGCAAGGCAGGAGCACAGATACGCAGTATTTT. Protein sequence: CSVQGRSTDTQYF.

This clonotype appeared a few times. The chain employs TRBV20-1 and TRBJ2-7; the D is unclear. CDR3 length equals 13 residues. V lost 4 bases and J 2 bases, leaving 12 bases between the germline ends. The germline gives CDR1 DFQATT, CDR2 SNEGSKA (reference sequence). As DNA, the CDR3 is TGCAGTGCTAAGGGTGACATCCCCTACGAGCAGTACTTC. Translated, it gives CSAKGDIPYEQYF.

The chain uses TRBV4-1 and TRBJ2-7, with D possibly called TRBD1 or TRBD2 (5 bases each). Germline loops: CDR1 MGHRA, CDR2 YSYEKL. V lost 5 bases to trimming and J lost 2 bases, with 16 bases between them. The CDR3 is made up of 15 amino acids. The CDR3 region is CASSFRDGLAYEQYF. CDR3 sequence (DNA): TGCGCCAGCAGCTTCCGGGACGGTTTAGCCTACGAGCAGTACTTC.